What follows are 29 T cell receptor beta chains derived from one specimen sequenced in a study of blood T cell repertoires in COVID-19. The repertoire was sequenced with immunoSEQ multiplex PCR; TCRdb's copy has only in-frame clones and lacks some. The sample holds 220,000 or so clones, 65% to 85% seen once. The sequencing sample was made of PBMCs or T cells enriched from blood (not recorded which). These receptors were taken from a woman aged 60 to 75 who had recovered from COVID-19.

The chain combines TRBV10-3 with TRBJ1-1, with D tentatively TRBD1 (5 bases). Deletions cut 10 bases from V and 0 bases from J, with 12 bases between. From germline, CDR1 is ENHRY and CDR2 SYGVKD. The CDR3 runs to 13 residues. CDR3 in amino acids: CATSTDLNTEAFF. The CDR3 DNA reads TGTGCCACATCGACAGACCTGAACACTGAAGCTTTCTTT.

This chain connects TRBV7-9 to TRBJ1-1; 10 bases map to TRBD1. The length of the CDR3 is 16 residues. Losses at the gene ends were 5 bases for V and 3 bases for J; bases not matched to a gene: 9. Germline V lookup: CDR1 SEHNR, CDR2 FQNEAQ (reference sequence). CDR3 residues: CASSKLRTGGDTEAFF. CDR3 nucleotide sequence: TGTGCCAGCAGCAAACTCCGGACAGGGGGGGACACTGAAGCTTTCTTT.

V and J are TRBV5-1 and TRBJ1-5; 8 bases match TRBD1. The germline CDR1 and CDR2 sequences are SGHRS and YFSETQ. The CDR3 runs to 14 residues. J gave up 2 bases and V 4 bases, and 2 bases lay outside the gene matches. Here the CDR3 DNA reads TGCGCCAGCAGCGAGACAGGGGGCAATCAGCCCCAGCATTTT. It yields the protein CASSETGGNQPQHF.

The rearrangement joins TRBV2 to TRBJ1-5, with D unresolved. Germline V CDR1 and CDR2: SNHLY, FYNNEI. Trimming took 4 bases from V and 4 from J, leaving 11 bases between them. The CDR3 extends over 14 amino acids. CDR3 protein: CASSAGSRNQPQHF. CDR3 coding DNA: TGTGCCAGCAGTGCTGGTAGTCGAAATCAGCCCCAGCATTTT.

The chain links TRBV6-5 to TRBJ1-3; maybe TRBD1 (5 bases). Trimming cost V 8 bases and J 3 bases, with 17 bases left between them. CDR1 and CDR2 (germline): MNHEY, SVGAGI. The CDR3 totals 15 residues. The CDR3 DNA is TGTGCCAGCGATGGAGGCAGGGACTATGGAAACACCATATATTTT. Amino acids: CASDGGRDYGNTIYF.

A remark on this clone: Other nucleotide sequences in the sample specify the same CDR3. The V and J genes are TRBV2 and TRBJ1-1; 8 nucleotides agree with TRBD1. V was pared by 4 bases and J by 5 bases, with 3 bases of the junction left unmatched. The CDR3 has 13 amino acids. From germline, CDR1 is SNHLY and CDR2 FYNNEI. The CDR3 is CASSVTGGTEAFF. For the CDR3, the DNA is TGTGCCAGCAGTGTAACAGGGGGTACTGAAGCTTTCTTT.

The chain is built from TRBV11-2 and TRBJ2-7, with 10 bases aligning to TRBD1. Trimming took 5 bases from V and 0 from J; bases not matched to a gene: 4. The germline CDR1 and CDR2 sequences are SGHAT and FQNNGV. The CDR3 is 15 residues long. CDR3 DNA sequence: TGTGCCAGCAGCCCCGGGACAGGGGCCTCCTACGAGCAGTACTTC. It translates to CASSPGTGASYEQYF.

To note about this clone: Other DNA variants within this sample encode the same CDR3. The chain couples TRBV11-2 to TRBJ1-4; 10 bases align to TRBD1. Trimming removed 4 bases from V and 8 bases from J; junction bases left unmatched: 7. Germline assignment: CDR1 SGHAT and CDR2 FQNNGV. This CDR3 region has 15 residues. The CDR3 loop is CASSSDRGRGEKLFF. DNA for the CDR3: TGTGCCAGCAGCTCAGACAGGGGGCGAGGGGAAAAACTGTTTTTT.

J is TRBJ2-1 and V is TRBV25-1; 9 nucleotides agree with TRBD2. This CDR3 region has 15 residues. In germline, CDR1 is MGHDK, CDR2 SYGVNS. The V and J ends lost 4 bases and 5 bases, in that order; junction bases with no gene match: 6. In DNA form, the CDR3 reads TGTGCCAGCAGTGTGAAAAGCGGGAGGAACAATGAGCAGTTCTTC. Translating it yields CASSVKSGRNNEQFF.

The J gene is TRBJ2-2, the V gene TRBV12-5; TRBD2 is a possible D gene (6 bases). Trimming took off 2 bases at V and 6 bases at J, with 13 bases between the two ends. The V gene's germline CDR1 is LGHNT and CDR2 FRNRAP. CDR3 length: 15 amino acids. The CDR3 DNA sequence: TGTGCTAGTGGTTTGCCGGCGTGGGGGGCCGGGGAGCTGTTTTTT. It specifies CASGLPAWGAGELFF.

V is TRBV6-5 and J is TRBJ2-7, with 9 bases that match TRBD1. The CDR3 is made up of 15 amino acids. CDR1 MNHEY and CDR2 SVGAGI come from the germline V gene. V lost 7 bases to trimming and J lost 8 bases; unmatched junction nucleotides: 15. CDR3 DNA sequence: TGTGCCAGCAACCCAATTGCCGAACAGGGGGCACAGCAGTACTTC. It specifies CASNPIAEQGAQQYF.

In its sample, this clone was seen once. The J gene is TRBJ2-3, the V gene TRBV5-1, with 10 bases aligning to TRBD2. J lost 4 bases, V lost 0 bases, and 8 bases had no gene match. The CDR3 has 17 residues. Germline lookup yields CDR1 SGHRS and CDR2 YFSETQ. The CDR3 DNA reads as TGCGCCAGCAGCTTGGAAATCGTTAGCGGGAGGCCAGATACGCAGTATTTT. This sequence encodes CASSLEIVSGRPDTQYF.

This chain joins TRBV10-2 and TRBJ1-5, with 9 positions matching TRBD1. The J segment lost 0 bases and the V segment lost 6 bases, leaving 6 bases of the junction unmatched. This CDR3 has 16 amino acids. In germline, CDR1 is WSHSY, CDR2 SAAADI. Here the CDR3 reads CASSTTGGSSNQPQHF. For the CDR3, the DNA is TGCGCCAGCAGCACCACAGGGGGCTCTAGCAATCAGCCCCAGCATTTT.

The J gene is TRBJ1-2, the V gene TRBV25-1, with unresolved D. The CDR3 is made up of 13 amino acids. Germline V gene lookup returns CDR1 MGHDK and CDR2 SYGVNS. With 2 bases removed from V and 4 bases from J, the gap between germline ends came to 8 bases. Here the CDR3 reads CASSESESYGYTF. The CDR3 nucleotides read TGTGCCAGCAGTGAAAGCGAGAGCTATGGCTACACCTTC.

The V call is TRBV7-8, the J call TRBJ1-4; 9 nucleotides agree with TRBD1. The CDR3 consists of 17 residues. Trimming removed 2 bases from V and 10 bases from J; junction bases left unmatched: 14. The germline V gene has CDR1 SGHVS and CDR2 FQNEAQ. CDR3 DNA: TGTGCCAGCAGCTTACAGTATACTGACAGGGGGTACGGAAAACTGTTTTTT. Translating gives CASSLQYTDRGYGKLFF. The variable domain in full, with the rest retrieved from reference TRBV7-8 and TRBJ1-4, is GAGVSQSPRYKVAKRGQDVALRCDPISGHVSLFWYQQALGQGPEFLTYFQNEAQLDKSGLPSDRFFAERPEGSVSTLKIQRTQQEDSAVYLCASSLQYTDRGYGKLFFGSGTQLSVL.

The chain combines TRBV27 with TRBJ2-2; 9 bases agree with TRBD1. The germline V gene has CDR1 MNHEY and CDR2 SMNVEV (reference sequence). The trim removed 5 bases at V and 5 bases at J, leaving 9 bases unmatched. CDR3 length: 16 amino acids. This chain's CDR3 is CASSVPGQGYTGELFF. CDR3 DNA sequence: TGTGCCAGCAGTGTTCCGGGACAGGGATATACCGGGGAGCTGTTTTTT.

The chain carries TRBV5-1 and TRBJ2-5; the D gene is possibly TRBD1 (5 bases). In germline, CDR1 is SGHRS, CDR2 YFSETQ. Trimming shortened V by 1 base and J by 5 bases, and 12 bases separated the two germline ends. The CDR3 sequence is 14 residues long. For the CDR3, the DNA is TGCGCCAGCAGCTTGAGCCAGGGCGGTGAGACCCAGTACTTC. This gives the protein CASSLSQGGETQYF.

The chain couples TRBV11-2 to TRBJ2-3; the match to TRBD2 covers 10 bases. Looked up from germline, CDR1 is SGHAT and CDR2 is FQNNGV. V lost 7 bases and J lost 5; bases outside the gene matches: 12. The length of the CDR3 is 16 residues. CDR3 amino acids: CASTRGSSGGRDTQYF. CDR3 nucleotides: TGTGCCAGCACCCGGGGGAGTAGCGGGGGGAGAGATACGCAGTATTTT.

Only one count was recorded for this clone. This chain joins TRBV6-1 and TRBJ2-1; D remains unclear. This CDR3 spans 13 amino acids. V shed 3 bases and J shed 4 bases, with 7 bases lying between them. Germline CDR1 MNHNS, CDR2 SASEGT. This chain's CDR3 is CASSDLQYNEQFF. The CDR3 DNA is TGTGCCAGCAGTGATCTACAGTACAATGAGCAGTTCTTC.

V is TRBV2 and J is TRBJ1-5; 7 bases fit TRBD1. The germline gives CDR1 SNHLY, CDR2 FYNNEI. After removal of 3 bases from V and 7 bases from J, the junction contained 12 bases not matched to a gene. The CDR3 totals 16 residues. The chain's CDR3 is CASSETDLSTGQPQHF. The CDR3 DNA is TGTGCCAGCAGTGAGACCGACCTATCGACAGGGCAGCCCCAGCATTTT.

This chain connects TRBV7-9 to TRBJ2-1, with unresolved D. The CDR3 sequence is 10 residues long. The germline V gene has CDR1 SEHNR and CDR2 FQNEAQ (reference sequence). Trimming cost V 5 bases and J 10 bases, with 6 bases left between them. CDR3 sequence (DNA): TGTGCCAGCAGCCTCCAGGAGCAGTTCTTC. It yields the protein CASSLQEQFF.

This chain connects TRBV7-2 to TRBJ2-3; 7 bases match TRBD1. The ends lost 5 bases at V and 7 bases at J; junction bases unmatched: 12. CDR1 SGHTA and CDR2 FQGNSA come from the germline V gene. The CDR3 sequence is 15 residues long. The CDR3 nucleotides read TGTGCCAGCAGCCCCCCCGGACAGGCGAGAAATACGCAGTATTTT. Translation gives CASSPPGQARNTQYF.

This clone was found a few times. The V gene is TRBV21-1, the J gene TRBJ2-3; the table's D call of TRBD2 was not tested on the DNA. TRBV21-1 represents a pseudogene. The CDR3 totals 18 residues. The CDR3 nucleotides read TGTGCCAGCAAGCGGACTAGCGGGAGGGTCTCAAGCACAGATACGCAGTATTTT. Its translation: CASKRTSGRVSSTDTQYF.

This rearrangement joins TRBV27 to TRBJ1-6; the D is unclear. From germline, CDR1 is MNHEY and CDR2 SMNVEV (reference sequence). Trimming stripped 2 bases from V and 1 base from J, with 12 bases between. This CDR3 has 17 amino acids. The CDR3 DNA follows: TGTGCCAGCAGTTTAAGCGGAGAACCTTCCTATAATTCACCCCTCCACTTT. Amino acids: CASSLSGEPSYNSPLHF.

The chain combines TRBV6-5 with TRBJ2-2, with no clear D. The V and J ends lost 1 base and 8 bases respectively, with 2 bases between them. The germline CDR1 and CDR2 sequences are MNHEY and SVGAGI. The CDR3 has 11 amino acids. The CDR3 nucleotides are TGTGCCAGCAGTTACTTAGGGGAGCTGTTTTTT. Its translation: CASSYLGELFF.

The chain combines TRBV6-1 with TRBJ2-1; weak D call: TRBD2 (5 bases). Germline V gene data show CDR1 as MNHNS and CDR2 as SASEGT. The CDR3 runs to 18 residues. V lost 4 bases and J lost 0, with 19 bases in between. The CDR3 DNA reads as TGTGCCAGCAGTGCATACCCCCTATCTGGGAGCTCCTACAATGAGCAGTTCTTC. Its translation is CASSAYPLSGSSYNEQFF.

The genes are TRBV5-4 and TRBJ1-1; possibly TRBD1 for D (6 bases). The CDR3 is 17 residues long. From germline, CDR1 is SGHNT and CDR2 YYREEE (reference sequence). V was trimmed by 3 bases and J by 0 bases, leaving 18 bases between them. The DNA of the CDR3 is TGTGCCAGCAGCTCAGGACCCGGGACAATCGTGAACACTGAAGCTTTCTTT. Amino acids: CASSSGPGTIVNTEAFF.

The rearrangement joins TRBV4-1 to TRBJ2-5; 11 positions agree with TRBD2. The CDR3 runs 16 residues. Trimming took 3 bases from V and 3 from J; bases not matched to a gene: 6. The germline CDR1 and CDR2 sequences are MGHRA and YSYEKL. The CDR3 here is CASSHGRLAGKETQYF. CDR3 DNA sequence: TGCGCCAGCAGCCATGGCCGACTAGCGGGAAAAGAGACCCAGTACTTC.

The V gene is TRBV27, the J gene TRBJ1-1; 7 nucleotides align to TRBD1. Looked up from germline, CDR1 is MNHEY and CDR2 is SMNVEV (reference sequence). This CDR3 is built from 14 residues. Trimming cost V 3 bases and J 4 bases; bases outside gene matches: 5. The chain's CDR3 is CASSFRAGGTEAFF. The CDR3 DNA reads TGTGCCAGCAGTTTCCGGGCAGGGGGCACTGAAGCTTTCTTT.